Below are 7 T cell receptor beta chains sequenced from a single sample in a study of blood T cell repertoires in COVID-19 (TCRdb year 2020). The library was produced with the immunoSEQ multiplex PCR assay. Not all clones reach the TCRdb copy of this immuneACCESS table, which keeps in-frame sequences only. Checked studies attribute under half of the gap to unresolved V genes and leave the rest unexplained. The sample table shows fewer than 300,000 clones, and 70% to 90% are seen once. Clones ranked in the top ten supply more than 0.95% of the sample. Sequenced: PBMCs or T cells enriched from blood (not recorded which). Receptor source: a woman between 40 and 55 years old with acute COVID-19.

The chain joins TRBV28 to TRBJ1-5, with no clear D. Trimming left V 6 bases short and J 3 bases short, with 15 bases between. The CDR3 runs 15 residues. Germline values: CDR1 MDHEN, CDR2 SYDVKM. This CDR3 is CASSLPPGDNQPQHF. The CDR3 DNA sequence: TGTGCCAGCAGCCTACCCCCAGGCGACAATCAGCCCCAGCATTTT.

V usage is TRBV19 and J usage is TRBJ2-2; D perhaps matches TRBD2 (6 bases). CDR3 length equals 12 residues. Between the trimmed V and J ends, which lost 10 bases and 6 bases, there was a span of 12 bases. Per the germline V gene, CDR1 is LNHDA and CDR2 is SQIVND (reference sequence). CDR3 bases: TGTGCCACCCGGGGGATGCCCGGGGAGCTGTTTTTT. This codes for CATRGMPGELFF.

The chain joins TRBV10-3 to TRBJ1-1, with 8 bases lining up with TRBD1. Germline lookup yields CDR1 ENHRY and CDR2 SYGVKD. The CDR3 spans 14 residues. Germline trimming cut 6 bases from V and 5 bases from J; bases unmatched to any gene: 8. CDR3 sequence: CAISVLTGVTEAFF. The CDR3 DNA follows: TGTGCCATCAGCGTATTGACAGGGGTAACTGAAGCTTTCTTT.

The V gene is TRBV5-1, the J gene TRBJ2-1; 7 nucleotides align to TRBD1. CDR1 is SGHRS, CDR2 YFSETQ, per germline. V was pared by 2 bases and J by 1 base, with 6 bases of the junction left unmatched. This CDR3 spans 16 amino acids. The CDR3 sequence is CASSLTGTASYNEQFF. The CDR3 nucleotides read TGCGCCAGCAGCTTAACCGGGACAGCTTCCTACAATGAGCAGTTCTTC.

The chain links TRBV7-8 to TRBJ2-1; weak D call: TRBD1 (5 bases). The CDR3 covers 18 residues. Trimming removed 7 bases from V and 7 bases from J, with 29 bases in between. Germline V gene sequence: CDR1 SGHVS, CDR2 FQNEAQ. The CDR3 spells CASTRQRDHYDRGNEQFF. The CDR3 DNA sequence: TGTGCCAGCACGCGACAGCGAGACCATTATGATAGGGGAAATGAGCAGTTCTTC.

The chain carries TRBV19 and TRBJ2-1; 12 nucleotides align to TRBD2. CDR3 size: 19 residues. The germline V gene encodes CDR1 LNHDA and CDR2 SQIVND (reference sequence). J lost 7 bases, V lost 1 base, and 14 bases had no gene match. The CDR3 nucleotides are TGTGCCAGTAGTATAGGTTTAGTGGCTAGCGGGAGGGCCCAGAATGAGCAGTTCTTC. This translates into CASSIGLVASGRAQNEQFF.

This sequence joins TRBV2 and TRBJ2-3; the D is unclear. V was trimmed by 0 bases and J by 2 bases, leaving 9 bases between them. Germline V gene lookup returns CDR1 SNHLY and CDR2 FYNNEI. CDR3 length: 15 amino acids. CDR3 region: CASSEAWHITDTQYF. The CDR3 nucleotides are TGTGCCAGCAGTGAAGCTTGGCACATCACAGATACGCAGTATTTT.